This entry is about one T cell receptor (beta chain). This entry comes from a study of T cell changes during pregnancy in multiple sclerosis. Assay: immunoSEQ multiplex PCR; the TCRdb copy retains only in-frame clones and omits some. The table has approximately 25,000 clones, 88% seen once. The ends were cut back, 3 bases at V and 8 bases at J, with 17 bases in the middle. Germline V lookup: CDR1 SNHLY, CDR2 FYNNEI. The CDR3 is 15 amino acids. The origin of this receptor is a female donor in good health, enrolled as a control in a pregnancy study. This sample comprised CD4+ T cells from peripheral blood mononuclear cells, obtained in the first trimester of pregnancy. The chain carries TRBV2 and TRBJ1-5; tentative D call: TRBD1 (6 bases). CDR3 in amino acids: CASSESGRGVEPQHF. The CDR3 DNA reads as TGTGCCAGCAGTGAGAGTGGCAGGGGTGTAGAGCCCCAGCATTTT.